A selection of T cell receptor beta chains follows, all from one sample in a study of neoadjuvant anti-PD-1 for oral cavity cancer. Clones were sequenced by immunoSEQ multiplex PCR, and TCRdb holds only the in-frame ones, with some missing. The sample has roughly 68,000 clones, about 86% seen once; the top ten hold around 2.7%. This specimen consisted of PBMCs, obtained after nivolumab (anti-PD-1) treatment. All receptors derive from a person aged 35-79 years with oral cavity squamous cell carcinoma. CDR3s include the opening cysteine and the closing phenylalanine or tryptophan. D genes are given only for firm matches. For some rows the clone size is stated as once, few or many, or as a class when expanded; others skip it.

j_call d_call v_call clone_size cdr3_nt cdr3_aa
TRBJ1-2 . TRBV9 . TGTGCCAGCAGCGTAGGACAGCTTAGCGGCTACACCTTC CASSVGQLSGYTF
TRBJ2-3 TRBD1 TRBV30 . TGTGCCTGGACCCAAGGACAGGGTTCAACAGATACGCAGTATTTT CAWTQGQGSTDTQYF
TRBJ1-1 . TRBV25-1 once TGTGCCAGCAGAGTAACTACTGAAGCTTTCTTT CASRVTTEAFF
TRBJ2-7 TRBD2 TRBV28 . TGTGCCAGCAGGCGGGGGGGGGCCGACTACGAGCAGTACTTC CASRRGGADYEQYF
TRBJ1-2 . TRBV5-4 . TGTGCCAGCAGCTTATACAACAGGGACTTTGGCTACACCTTC CASSLYNRDFGYTF
TRBJ2-7 . TRBV5-1 few TGCGCCAGCAGCCGGCGCGGTGCTGGGGACTCCGAGCAGTACTTC CASSRRGAGDSEQYF
TRBJ1-1 TRBD1 TRBV27 . TGTGCCAGCAGTTTATTCGGACAGGAGAACACTGAAGCTTTCTTT CASSLFGQENTEAFF
TRBJ1-2 . TRBV7-8 . TGTGCCAGCAGTCGACGGCAGGGACGAGGCTACACCTTC CASSRRQGRGYTF
TRBJ2-6 TRBD1 TRBV7-8 . TGTGCCAGCAGCTTAGCCCTCCTCGGGGGACAGGCTGGTCCTGGGGCCAACGTCCTGACTTTC CASSLALLGGQAGPGANVLTF
TRBJ1-1 TRBD1 TRBV19 . TGTGCCAGTAGTATCCCGGCAGGGGGATTGAACACTGAAGCTTTCTTT CASSIPAGGLNTEAFF
TRBJ2-3 . TRBV27 . TGTGCCAGCAGTTTATTCGCGGCAGATACGCAGTATTTT CASSLFAADTQYF
TRBJ2-7 TRBD1 TRBV6-1 . TGTGCCAGCAGTGAAGCTTGGACAGGGGGCTACGAGCAGTACTTC CASSEAWTGGYEQYF
TRBJ2-3 . TRBV5-1 . TGCGCCAGCAGCTCGACCCGGGCAGATACGCAGTATTTT CASSSTRADTQYF
TRBJ2-1 TRBD2 TRBV4-1 . TGCGCCAGCAGCCAAGATCCCCCAGGGGTCTCGACTAGCGGGAGGATTAAGCAGTTCTTC CASSQDPPGVSTSGRIKQFF
TRBJ1-5 TRBD1 TRBV2 . TGTGCCAGCAGAGTCGGGACAGGGGTAAATCAGCCCCAGCATTTT CASRVGTGVNQPQHF